This T cell receptor (beta chain) was sequenced during a study of shared clonotypes between healthy human individuals. General observations from the study: Naive subsets tended to show greater estimated richness than memory subsets. Sequencing depth was a factor that was expected to affect clonotype sharing among donors.

CD4+ cells yielded CD45RA+ naive and CD45RA-negative memory subsets. Repertoires were generated with immunoSEQ multiplex PCR, while TCRdb's copy carries only in-frame clones and drops some. The table has 950,000 to 1,300,000 clones, around 74% seen once. Comments on this clone: The antigen is not known.

This clonotype was sampled from a man in his late teens or twenties in good health. The sequenced material came from memory CD4+ T cells sorted from blood. Subset denoted: CD45RA-negative fraction.

The CDR3 bases are TGTGCCATCAGTGCAGGGGGAAGTTCCTACGAGCAGTACTTC. This gives the protein CAISAGGSSYEQYF. This chain links TRBV10-3 with TRBJ2-7; 7 bases match TRBD1. CDR3 size: 14 residues. Trimming cost V 4 bases and J 1 base; bases outside gene matches: 4. Germline assignment: CDR1 ENHRY and CDR2 SYGVKD.